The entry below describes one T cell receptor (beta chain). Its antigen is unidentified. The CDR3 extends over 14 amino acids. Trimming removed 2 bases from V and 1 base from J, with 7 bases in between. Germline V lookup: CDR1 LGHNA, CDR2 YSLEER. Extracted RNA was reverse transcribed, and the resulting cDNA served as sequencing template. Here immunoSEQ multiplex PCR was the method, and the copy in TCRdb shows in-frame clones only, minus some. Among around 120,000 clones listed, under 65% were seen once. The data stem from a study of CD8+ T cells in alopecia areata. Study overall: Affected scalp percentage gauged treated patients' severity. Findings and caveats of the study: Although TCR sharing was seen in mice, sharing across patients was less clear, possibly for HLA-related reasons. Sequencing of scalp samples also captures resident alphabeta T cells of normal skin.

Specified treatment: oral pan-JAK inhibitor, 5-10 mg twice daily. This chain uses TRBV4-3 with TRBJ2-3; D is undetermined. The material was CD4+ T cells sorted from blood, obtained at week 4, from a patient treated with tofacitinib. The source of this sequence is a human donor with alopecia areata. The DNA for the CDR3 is TGCGCCAGCAGCCAACGGTCGGGCACAGATACGCAGTATTTT. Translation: CASSQRSGTDTQYF.